One and the same sample provided the 14 T cell receptor beta chains below, sequenced in a study of T cell responses to AZD1222 COVID-19 vaccine. Some clones are missing from TCRdb's copy, which holds only in-frame ones; the method was immunoSEQ multiplex PCR. The table records about 120,000 clones, about 92% of them present only once. Sequencing was performed on peripheral blood, taken 28 days after the second AZD1222 dose. These receptors were collected from an adult who received the AZD1222 COVID-19 vaccine.

The chain combines TRBV7-9 with TRBJ2-2, with D maybe TRBD1 (6 bases). This CDR3 comprises 16 residues. The V gene's germline CDR1 is SEHNR and CDR2 FQNEAQ (reference sequence). Trimming pared 5 bases from V and 6 bases from J, leaving 19 bases between. CDR3 sequence: CASSAAGTPRPGELFF. The CDR3 bases are TGTGCCAGCAGCGCCGCCGGGACACCTCGTCCCGGGGAGCTGTTTTTT.

The chain couples TRBV5-6 to TRBJ2-3; D gene ambiguous. Germline CDR1 and CDR2: SGHDT and YYEEEE. V was shortened by 0 bases and J by 2 bases, with 10 bases between the two germline ends. The CDR3 has 15 amino acids. The CDR3 DNA sequence: TGTGCCAGCAGCTTGGGGGTGAGATACACAGATACGCAGTATTTT. This encodes CASSLGVRYTDTQYF.

This clone was observed a few times. The genes are TRBV7-8 and TRBJ1-6, with TRBD1 as a possible D gene (5 bases). V lost 0 bases and J 9 bases, leaving 15 bases between the germline ends. The germline CDR1 and CDR2 sequences are SGHVS and FQNEAQ. The CDR3 totals 16 residues. The CDR3 sequence is CASSLASGGIPSPLHF. As DNA, the CDR3 is TGTGCCAGCAGCTTAGCAAGCGGGGGGATCCCTTCACCCCTCCACTTT.

This rearrangement joins TRBV7-9 to TRBJ1-2; perhaps TRBD1 as D (5 bases). Germline V lookup: CDR1 SEHNR, CDR2 FQNEAQ (reference sequence). The CDR3 covers 14 residues. V shed 5 bases and J shed 4 bases, with 14 bases lying between them. CDR3 protein: CASSPGEGIYGYTF. The CDR3 nucleotides read TGTGCCAGCAGCCCTGGAGAGGGGATCTATGGCTACACCTTC. Drawing the rest from reference TRBV7-9 and TRBJ1-2, the complete variable domain is DTGVSQNPRHKITKRGQNVTFRCDPISEHNRLYWYRQTLGQGPEFLTYFQNEAQLEKSRLLSDRFSAERPKGSFSTLEIQRTEQGDSAMYLCASSPGEGIYGYTFGSGTRLTVV.

The chain is built from TRBV6-5 and TRBJ1-5, with D possibly being TRBD1 (5 bases). CDR3 size: 16 residues. With 4 bases removed from V and 4 bases from J, the gap between germline ends came to 17 bases. The V gene's germline CDR1 is MNHEY and CDR2 SVGAGI. The CDR3 is CASSSLGTRENQPQHF. For the CDR3, the DNA is TGTGCCAGCAGTTCATTGGGGACCCGTGAAAATCAGCCCCAGCATTTT.

This chain uses TRBV3-1 (or the pseudogene TRBV3-2) with TRBJ2-1; 8 bases fit TRBD1. V trimming: 3 bases; J trimming: 5 bases; junction bases outside the gene matches: 9. CDR3 size: 16 residues. Germline V gene lookup returns CDR1 LGHDT and CDR2 YNNKEL (reference sequence). In DNA form, the CDR3 reads TGTGCCAGCAGCCACCCGCGACAGGGGCCACACAATGAGCAGTTCTTC. Translating gives CASSHPRQGPHNEQFF.

The chain joins TRBV19 to TRBJ2-5; D remains ambiguous. This CDR3 is built from 13 residues. CDR1 is LNHDA and CDR2 is SQIVND in the germline V gene (reference sequence). Trimming shortened V by 5 bases and J by 4 bases, and 11 bases separated the two germline ends. CDR3: CASSGYRGETQYF. The CDR3 DNA sequence: TGTGCCAGTAGTGGTTACAGAGGAGAGACCCAGTACTTC.

The chain couples TRBV7-2 to TRBJ1-5; D gene unclear. The CDR3 runs to 14 residues. Germline V gene data show CDR1 as SGHTA and CDR2 as FQGNSA. V lost 0 bases and J 4 bases, leaving 7 bases between the germline ends. The CDR3 nucleotides are TGTGCCAGCAGCTTAGCGCCAAGGAATCAGCCCCAGCATTTT. Its translation: CASSLAPRNQPQHF.

DNA for the CDR3: TGTGCCAGCAGTGGTGCGGGGGATGGGGCCAACGTCCTGACTTTC. Residues: CASSGAGDGANVLTF. The chain is built from TRBV6-2 or TRBV6-3 and TRBJ2-6; 7 bases fit TRBD2. Losses at the gene ends were 5 bases for V and 3 bases for J; bases not matched to a gene: 4. Germline V CDR1 and CDR2: MNHEY, SVGEGT. This CDR3 contains 15 residues.

The rearrangement links TRBV3-1 (or the pseudogene TRBV3-2) to TRBJ1-5, with a tentative D call TRBD1 (6 bases). Trimming removed 1 base at V and 0 bases at J, with 10 bases between. Germline V gives CDR1 LGHDT, CDR2 YNNKEL (reference sequence). The CDR3 is made up of 16 amino acids. The CDR3 loop is CASSQGDRYSNQPQHF. The CDR3 DNA follows: TGTGCCAGCAGCCAAGGTGACAGGTATAGCAATCAGCCCCAGCATTTT.

J is TRBJ2-5 and V is TRBV7-2; TRBD2 is a possible D gene (6 bases). Germline assignment: CDR1 SGHTA and CDR2 FQGNSA. Between the trimmed V and J ends, which lost 7 bases and 5 bases, there was a span of 11 bases. CDR3 length equals 12 residues. CDR3 region: CASTGGWETQYF. The CDR3 nucleotides read TGTGCCAGCACCGGGGGATGGGAGACCCAGTACTTC.

The chain recombines TRBV9 with TRBJ2-5; D unresolved. The CDR3 extends over 15 amino acids. V lost 4 bases and J lost 2, with 15 bases in between. The germline V gene encodes CDR1 SGDLS and CDR2 YYNGEE. CDR3 sequence reads: CASSPSTKGQETQYF. The CDR3 coding sequence is TGTGCCAGCAGCCCATCCACGAAGGGACAAGAGACCCAGTACTTC.

V usage is TRBV12-3 or TRBV12-4 and J usage is TRBJ2-5; possibly TRBD1 for D (5 bases). This CDR3 region has 13 residues. V shed 6 bases and J shed 5 bases, with 13 bases lying between them. The chain's CDR3 is CASRGAASETQYF. CDR3 DNA: TGTGCCAGCAGAGGGGCAGCGAGCGAGACCCAGTACTTC.

The count of this clone is one. The V call is TRBV6-5, the J call TRBJ1-1; the D gene is possibly TRBD1 (5 bases). The CDR3 totals 14 residues. Trimming left V 2 bases short and J 11 bases short, with 18 bases between. Per germline, CDR1 MNHEY and CDR2 SVGAGI. CDR3 sequence: CASSYTGRDQEAFF. CDR3 bases: TGTGCCAGCAGTTACACGGGACGGGACCAGGAGGCTTTCTTT.